This T cell receptor beta chain originates from a study of blood T cell repertoires in COVID-19. In this sample, this clone turned up a few times. Profiling relied on immunoSEQ multiplex PCR, and the TCRdb table lists in-frame clones only, not all of them. Of 150,000 to 200,000 clones listed, roughly 88% were seen once; the top ten hold about 8.4%. The material sequenced was PBMCs or T cells enriched from blood (not recorded which). The source of this sequence is a young woman who had recovered from COVID-19.

CDR3 DNA: TGTGCCAGCAGTGTGGGCCTCAATCAGCCCCAGCATTTT. Translation: CASSVGLNQPQHF. J is TRBJ1-5 and V is TRBV5-6; D ambiguous. Looked up from germline, CDR1 is SGHDT and CDR2 is YYEEEE. The CDR3 covers 13 residues. Trimming took 5 bases from V and 3 from J, leaving 9 bases between them.